This passage covers 25 T cell receptor beta chains from one sample sequenced in a study of T cell repertoires in cytomegalovirus infection. TCRdb reprocessed the reads with MiXCR, giving one entry per CDR3 protein. This table has fewer than 700,000 distinct CDR3 sequences, 24% appearing once. Sequenced sample: CD8+ T cells from PBMCs. These receptors were collected from a human donor in good health (CMV status not recorded). Some clones in this sample may be carry-over from other donors' samples.

This clonotype was seen repeatedly, ten times or more. The rearrangement links TRBV28 to TRBJ1-4; D remains ambiguous. Per germline, CDR1 MDHEN and CDR2 SYDVKM. The CDR3 has 16 amino acids. The V gene lost 7 bases and the J gene lost 4 bases, with 19 bases spanning the gap. This chain's CDR3 is CASKNDGESYNEKLFF. Written as DNA, the CDR3 is TGTGCCAGCAAAAATGACGGAGAATCGTATAATGAAAAACTGTTTTTT.

Here the CDR3 reads CASTMARTRDTQYF. CDR3 nucleotides: TGTGCCAGCACCATGGCTCGGACTAGAGATACGCAGTATTTT. The rearrangement joins TRBV7-9 to TRBJ2-3; 7 nucleotides match TRBD2. The V gene end was trimmed by 7 bases and the J gene end by 5 bases; junction bases not matched to a gene: 9. The CDR3 length is 14 residues. Per germline, CDR1 SEHNR and CDR2 FQNEAQ (reference sequence).

This chain uses TRBV2 with TRBJ1-5; tentatively, D is TRBD1 (5 bases). CDR1 is SNHLY and CDR2 is FYNNEI in the germline V gene. This CDR3 is built from 14 residues. The V and J ends lost 6 bases and 3 bases respectively, with 12 bases between them. In DNA, the CDR3 is TGTGCCAGCAGGTCCAGGGAGGACAATCAGCCCCAGCATTTT. This encodes CASRSREDNQPQHF.

V and J are TRBV7-9 and TRBJ1-1, with D uncertain. Germline CDR1 reads SEHNR; CDR2 reads FQNEAQ (reference sequence). Trimming left V 1 base short and J 0 bases short, with 6 bases between. CDR3 length: 14 amino acids. Here the CDR3 DNA reads TGTGCCAGCAGCTTAGTGGTGGTGAACACTGAAGCTTTCTTT. This translates into CASSLVVVNTEAFF. The full variable domain, with the rest looked up from reference TRBV7-9 and TRBJ1-1, is DTGVSQNPRHKITKRGQNVTFRCDPISEHNRLYWYRQTLGQGPEFLTYFQNEAQLEKSRLLSDRFSAERPKGSFSTLEIQRTEQGDSAMYLCASSLVVVNTEAFFGQGTRLTVV.

V and J are TRBV6-2 or TRBV6-3 and TRBJ2-3; possibly TRBD1 for D (5 bases). CDR1 and CDR2 (germline): MNHEY, SVGEGT. This CDR3 comprises 14 residues. The V gene lost 4 bases and the J gene lost 4 bases, with 12 bases spanning the gap. The CDR3 loop reads CASSSSGISDTQYF. As DNA, the CDR3 is TGTGCCAGCAGTTCCTCAGGGATTTCAGATACGCAGTATTTT.

The chain links TRBV7-2 to TRBJ2-4, with no clear D. Germline CDR1 is SGHTA and CDR2 is FQGNSA. CDR3 length: 19 residues. V was shortened by 1 base and J by 5 bases, with 24 bases between the two germline ends. The CDR3 bases are TGTGCCAGCAGCTTAGACAGCTTTGGAGCAGGAACCGCCGAAAACATTCAGTACTTC. Protein: CASSLDSFGAGTAENIQYF.

The chain combines TRBV20-1 with TRBJ2-2; TRBD1 matches at 7 bases. Germline V gives CDR1 DFQATT, CDR2 SNEGSKA (reference sequence). With 5 bases clipped from V and 6 bases from J, the junction kept 3 bases outside the gene matches. The CDR3 consists of 12 residues. The CDR3 protein is CSARQGAGELFF. In DNA form, the CDR3 reads TGCAGTGCTCGACAGGGAGCCGGGGAGCTGTTTTTT.

This clonotype has just a few counts. The chain's CDR3 is CASSLSGGLPEAFF. Written as DNA, the CDR3 is TGTGCCAGCAGTTTAAGTGGGGGGCTACCTGAAGCTTTCTTT. This sequence joins TRBV7-9 and TRBJ1-1, with D possibly being TRBD1 (6 bases). There are 14 residues in the CDR3. The V and J ends lost 6 bases and 6 bases respectively, with 17 bases between them. The germline gives CDR1 SEHNR, CDR2 FQNEAQ (reference sequence).

Regarding this clonotype: Sequence at one end of the junction differs from germline and may be a read error. V gene TRBV6-5 combines with J gene TRBJ1-2; 7 nucleotides align to TRBD1. From germline, CDR1 is MNHEY and CDR2 SVGAGI. The CDR3 totals 14 residues. The CDR3 region has the DNA TGTGCCAGCAGCAATACAGGGGTTTTGTATGACTACACCTTC. Translation gives CASSNTGVLYDYTF.

This clonotype has a count of ten or more. The rearrangement links TRBV6-2 or TRBV6-3 to TRBJ1-2, with D uncertain. The CDR3 is 12 residues long. Between the trimmed V and J ends, which lost 5 bases and 6 bases, there was a span of 10 bases. CDR1 and CDR2 (germline): MNHEY, SVGEGT. CDR3 protein: CASSLDLHGYTF. In nucleotides, the CDR3 is TGTGCCAGCAGTCTTGATCTTCATGGCTACACCTTC.

This clonotype was seen a handful of times. This rearrangement joins TRBV7-9 to TRBJ2-5; D is unresolved. The germline CDR1 and CDR2 sequences are SEHNR and FQNEAQ (reference sequence). This CDR3 comprises 14 residues. Trimming removed 5 bases from V and 1 base from J, with 11 bases in between. CDR3 nucleotide sequence: TGTGCCAGCAGCCAGACGGACCCCCAAGAGACCCAGTACTTC. This sequence encodes CASSQTDPQETQYF.

J is TRBJ1-1 and V is TRBV20-1; D not certain. The CDR3 has 11 amino acids. Germline values: CDR1 DFQATT, CDR2 SNEGSKA (reference sequence). V lost 6 bases, J lost 7 bases, and 12 bases lay in between. CDR3 sequence: CSASFSGEAFF. CDR3 DNA sequence: TGCAGTGCGTCCTTTAGTGGTGAAGCTTTCTTT.

The chain has TRBV28 and TRBJ1-1, with a tentative D call TRBD1 (5 bases). This CDR3 region has 14 residues. Germline-derived CDR1 and CDR2 are MDHEN and SYDVKM. V dropped 5 bases and J dropped 8 bases, with 18 bases sitting between them. The chain's CDR3 is CASSLLRGRMEAFF. CDR3 DNA: TGTGCCAGCAGTCTCCTCCGGGGGAGAATGGAAGCTTTCTTT.

This sequence joins TRBV29-1 and TRBJ2-6; 7 bases map to TRBD1. In germline, CDR1 is SQVTM, CDR2 ANQGSEA. J gave up 2 bases and V 7 bases, and 8 bases lay outside the gene matches. The CDR3 is 15 residues long. The CDR3: CSAYTGEPGANVLTF. In nucleotides, the CDR3 is TGCAGCGCATACACAGGGGAACCTGGGGCCAACGTCCTGACTTTC.

The chain links TRBV7-9 to TRBJ1-4; D perhaps matches TRBD1 (5 bases). The germline gives CDR1 SEHNR, CDR2 FQNEAQ (reference sequence). The CDR3 has 13 residues. V was cut by 2 bases and J by 14 bases, with 15 bases left in between. The CDR3 DNA is TGTGCCAGCAGCTTACCGGGACGCCTTCTCCTGTTTTTT. Protein: CASSLPGRLLLFF.

The chain recombines TRBV5-1 with TRBJ2-1; TRBD1 is a possible D gene (5 bases). Trimming shortened V by 2 bases and J by 9 bases, and 15 bases separated the two germline ends. The CDR3 sequence is 14 residues long. Germline assignment: CDR1 SGHRS and CDR2 YFSETQ. CDR3 sequence reads: CASSFGPQGAEQFF. CDR3 DNA: TGCGCCAGCAGCTTCGGTCCCCAGGGCGCTGAGCAGTTCTTC.

The V and J genes are TRBV19 and TRBJ1-5; TRBD1 agrees at 7 bases. V shed 6 bases and J 3 bases; nucleotides not matched to a gene: 11. CDR1 LNHDA and CDR2 SQIVND come from the germline V gene (reference sequence). CDR3 length equals 16 residues. This CDR3 is CASRAGGAYNNQPQHF. For the CDR3, the DNA is TGTGCCAGTAGGGCAGGGGGTGCTTATAACAATCAGCCCCAGCATTTT.

The rearrangement uses TRBV4-1 and TRBJ2-2, with 8 bases identical to TRBD1. Germline trimming cut 1 base from V and 5 bases from J; bases unmatched to any gene: 0. The CDR3 totals 14 residues. Germline-derived CDR1 and CDR2 are MGHRA and YSYEKL. This CDR3 is CASSQGTGTGELFF. CDR3 sequence (DNA): TGCGCCAGCAGCCAAGGGACAGGGACCGGGGAGCTGTTTTTT.

This clonotype was found a few times. J is TRBJ2-1 and V is TRBV4-1; D remains unclear. The CDR3 sequence is 14 residues long. Trimming took 3 bases from V and 8 from J, leaving 14 bases between them. In germline, CDR1 is MGHRA, CDR2 YSYEKL. The CDR3 bases are TGCGCCAGCAGCCAGACGGCGACTTTCGATGAGCAGTTCTTC. This translates into CASSQTATFDEQFF.

In its sample, this clonotype was seen a few times. This chain joins TRBV4-1 and TRBJ2-2; the D gene is possibly TRBD2 (6 bases). The CDR3 runs 18 residues. CDR1 and CDR2 (germline): MGHRA, YSYEKL. V was clipped by 0 bases and J by 0 bases, with 14 bases between them. The CDR3 is CASSQEPRETSNTGELFF. The DNA of the CDR3 is TGCGCCAGCAGCCAAGAACCTCGGGAGACATCGAACACCGGGGAGCTGTTTTTT.

This sequence joins TRBV6-2 or TRBV6-3 and TRBJ1-1; 7 nucleotides match TRBD1. The CDR3 spans 15 residues. The V and J ends lost 0 bases and 4 bases, in that order; junction bases with no gene match: 5. Germline V lookup: CDR1 MNHEY, CDR2 SVGEGT. The CDR3 sequence is CASSYSRGRGTEAFF. The CDR3 DNA is TGTGCCAGCAGTTACTCAAGGGGGCGAGGCACTGAAGCTTTCTTT.

This clonotype was seen only a few times. The rearrangement joins TRBV7-9 to TRBJ2-3, with 12 bases fitting TRBD2. CDR1 and CDR2 (germline): SEHNR, FQNEAQ (reference sequence). Losses at the gene ends were 5 bases for V and 6 bases for J; bases not matched to a gene: 12. The CDR3 sequence is 17 residues long. The CDR3 loop is CASSRPASGGARDTQYF. The CDR3 DNA is TGTGCCAGCAGCCGACCCGCTAGCGGGGGGGCCAGGGATACGCAGTATTTT.

This clonotype was recorded once. The chain employs TRBV7-2 and TRBJ2-7; no definite D call. The CDR3 has 13 amino acids. The germline gives CDR1 SGHTA, CDR2 FQGNSA. The CDR3 DNA reads TGTGCCAGCAGCTTAGGGATACCCTACGAGCGGTACGTC. Translating gives CASSLGIPYERYV.

The chain uses TRBV20-1 and TRBJ2-3; no firm D call. Trimming shortened V by 0 bases and J by 2 bases, and 15 bases separated the two germline ends. The length of the CDR3 is 16 residues. Germline assignment: CDR1 DFQATT and CDR2 SNEGSKA (reference sequence). CDR3 DNA sequence: TGCAGTGCTAGAGATCCGCACGGAACCATCACAGATACGCAGTATTTT. Its protein product is CSARDPHGTITDTQYF.

V and J are TRBV9 and TRBJ2-1, with 7 bases that match TRBD2. CDR3 size: 14 residues. V lost 6 bases to trimming and J lost 0 bases; unmatched junction nucleotides: 3. CDR1 is SGDLS and CDR2 is YYNGEE in the germline V gene. CDR3 DNA: TGTGCCAGCACCCGGACTAGCTCCTACAATGAGCAGTTCTTC. Amino acid sequence: CASTRTSSYNEQFF. Full variable domain (outside the CDR3, taken from reference TRBV9 and TRBJ2-1): DSGVTQTPKHLITATGQRVTLRCSPRSGDLSVYWYQQSLDQGLQFLIQYYNGEERAKGNILERFSAQQFPDLHSELNLSSLELGDSALYFCASTRTSSYNEQFFGPGTRLTVL.